The 31 T cell receptor beta chains reported below all come from one sample, sequenced in a study of identical twins. TCRdb re-called the 5' RACE reads with MiXCR, one entry per CDR3 protein. The table includes approximately 1.8 million distinct CDR3 sequences, less than 40% detected once. The sample was cord blood. Receptors were obtained from a newborn girl in good health.

This clonotype was detected only a few times. V usage is TRBV20-1 and J usage is TRBJ1-1, with D possibly TRBD1 on 5 matching bases. The CDR3 runs to 14 residues. CDR1 is DFQATT, CDR2 SNEGSKA, per germline (reference sequence). The ends were cut back, 3 bases at V and 2 bases at J, with 13 bases in the middle. The CDR3 bases are TGCAGTGCTAGTCGCCCAACAGGTAACACTGAAGCTTTCTTT. This gives the protein CSASRPTGNTEAFF.

J is TRBJ1-1 and V is TRBV20-1; 10 bases align to TRBD1. V dropped 7 bases and J dropped 5; count of bases not matched to a gene: 7. Germline V gene lookup returns CDR1 DFQATT and CDR2 SNEGSKA (reference sequence). There are 13 residues in the CDR3. The CDR3 coding sequence is TGCAGTGTCCGACAGGGGGCGAGGACTGAAGCTTTCTTT. It is translated as CSVRQGARTEAFF.

V is TRBV6-1 and J is TRBJ2-3; perhaps TRBD2 as D (5 bases). CDR1 is MNHNS, CDR2 SASEGT, per germline. V lost 7 bases and J 6 bases, leaving 17 bases between the germline ends. This CDR3 contains 14 residues. The CDR3 DNA is TGTGCCAGCAACGATGGGCGGGTCCTGGATACGCAGTATTTT. This encodes CASNDGRVLDTQYF.

The rearrangement links TRBV4-1 to TRBJ2-3, with D unclear. There are 14 residues in the CDR3. The germline gives CDR1 MGHRA, CDR2 YSYEKL. V was cut by 3 bases and J by 2 bases, with 9 bases left in between. The CDR3 region is CASSHITITDTQYF. Here the CDR3 DNA reads TGCGCCAGCAGCCATATTACTATCACAGATACGCAGTATTTT.

The rearrangement uses TRBV21-1 and TRBJ2-2. TRBV21-1 counts as a pseudogene. The CDR3 runs to 8 residues. The CDR3 reads CASSGLFF. The CDR3 coding sequence is TGTGCCAGCTCTGGGCTGTTTTTT.

This clonotype was recorded at least ten times. V and J are TRBV29-1 and TRBJ2-7; 9 nucleotides agree with TRBD1. Germline V CDR1 and CDR2: SQVTM, ANQGSEA. Losses at the gene ends were 6 bases for V and 3 bases for J; bases not matched to a gene: 9. The CDR3 covers 14 residues. CDR3 sequence reads: CSVLDRGGFYEQYF. For the CDR3, the DNA is TGCAGCGTCCTCGACAGGGGGGGATTCTACGAGCAGTACTTC.

The chain recombines TRBV6-6 with TRBJ1-4, with no clear D. The CDR3 loop spans 12 amino acids. The germline gives CDR1 MNHNY, CDR2 SVGAGI (reference sequence). The V end lost 0 bases, the J end lost 7 bases, and 3 bases lay between the germline ends. This CDR3 reads CASSYSFEKLFF. The CDR3 bases are TGTGCCAGCAGTTACTCGTTTGAAAAACTGTTTTTT.

This clonotype was seen a handful of times. The chain is built from TRBV10-3 and TRBJ2-2; TRBD2 matches at 8 bases. Germline lookup yields CDR1 ENHRY and CDR2 SYGVKD. CDR3 length: 15 amino acids. Trimming cost V 5 bases and J 2 bases; bases outside gene matches: 4. The chain's CDR3 is CAISNSGANTGELFF. CDR3 DNA sequence: TGTGCCATCAGTAATAGCGGGGCCAACACCGGGGAGCTGTTTTTT.

This clonotype was seen only a few times. The chain uses TRBV10-3 and TRBJ2-7; 7 bases are shared with TRBD1. V lost 2 bases and J lost 4; bases outside the gene matches: 8. The CDR3 runs to 15 residues. Germline V gene data show CDR1 as ENHRY and CDR2 as SYGVKD. CDR3 residues: CAISEPDRSNYEQYF. CDR3 coding DNA: TGTGCCATCAGTGAGCCGGACAGGTCGAATTACGAGCAGTACTTC.

This clonotype came up many times. The V gene is TRBV18, the J gene TRBJ2-7; 11 nucleotides match TRBD2. CDR3 length equals 17 residues. With V trimmed by 2 bases and J by 0 bases, 6 bases remained unmatched. Germline-derived CDR1 and CDR2 are KGHSH and LQKENI. The CDR3 loop is CASSPGTSGFYSYEQYF. The CDR3 nucleotides are TGTGCCAGCTCACCAGGGACTAGCGGTTTTTACTCCTACGAGCAGTACTTC.

The chain couples TRBV6-6 to TRBJ2-3; 7 bases fit TRBD1. Germline V gives CDR1 MNHNY, CDR2 SVGAGI (reference sequence). The CDR3 is 16 residues long. V trimming: 6 bases; J trimming: 1 base; junction bases outside the gene matches: 10. CDR3 sequence: CASRWGQTLGTDTQYF. The CDR3 DNA reads TGTGCCAGCAGATGGGGACAGACTCTTGGCACAGATACGCAGTATTTT.

The genes are TRBV12-3 or TRBV12-4 and TRBJ1-2; weak D call: TRBD1 (5 bases). This CDR3 is built from 13 residues. V lost 7 bases and J lost 8, with 17 bases in between. The CDR3 coding sequence is TGTGCCAGCATTTGGGGCAGGACTGGAGGCTACACCTTC. This gives the protein CASIWGRTGGYTF.

The CDR3 DNA is TGTGCCAGCAGCACCGGACAGTTGGATACGCAGTATTTT. Amino acid sequence: CASSTGQLDTQYF. This rearrangement joins TRBV28 to TRBJ2-3; tentative D call: TRBD1 (6 bases). V was clipped by 6 bases and J by 6 bases, with 13 bases between them. CDR1 and CDR2 (germline): MDHEN, SYDVKM. This CDR3 spans 13 amino acids.

The rearrangement uses TRBV30 and TRBJ1-5; the D gene is possibly TRBD1 (5 bases). Between the trimmed V and J ends, which lost 1 base and 7 bases, there was a span of 11 bases. CDR3 size: 13 residues. Per the germline V gene, CDR1 is GTSNPN and CDR2 is SVGIG (reference sequence). The CDR3 loop reads CAWSERGSQPQHF. The CDR3 nucleotides are TGTGCCTGGAGTGAACGGGGGTCGCAGCCCCAGCATTTT.

For this clonotype: Mismatch with germline at one junction end may stem from a read error. The CDR3 region is CSARGDSNQPRHF. The CDR3 bases are TGCAGTGCTAGGGGAGATAGCAATCAGCCCCGGCATTTT. V and J are TRBV20-1 and TRBJ1-5; the D is unclear. Per germline, CDR1 DFQATT and CDR2 SNEGSKA (reference sequence). The CDR3 totals 13 residues.

The V call is TRBV21-1, the J call TRBJ2-7; the D call of TRBD1 is as the table states it, not checked on the DNA. TRBV21-1 is a recognized pseudogene. The CDR3 sequence is 16 residues long. The CDR3 region has the DNA TGTGCCAGCAGCATCCTCAGACAGGGGGAGTCCTACGAGCAGTACTTC. Translated, it gives CASSILRQGESYEQYF.

This clonotype was counted only a few times. The chain couples TRBV12-3 or TRBV12-4 to TRBJ2-7; TRBD1 agrees at 9 bases. V lost 0 bases to trimming and J lost 3 bases; unmatched junction nucleotides: 6. The CDR3 totals 16 residues. The CDR3 DNA is TGTGCCAGCAGTTTAGCCGACCTGACAGGGGGCTACGAGCAGTACTTC. Encoded protein: CASSLADLTGGYEQYF.

The J gene is TRBJ2-2, the V gene TRBV20-1; tentatively, D is TRBD2 (6 bases). The CDR3 totals 14 residues. The V end was cut by 0 bases, the J end by 3 bases, with 8 bases between. Per germline, CDR1 DFQATT and CDR2 SNEGSKA (reference sequence). CDR3 amino acids: CSARDAGYTGELFF. The CDR3 DNA is TGCAGTGCTAGAGATGCGGGGTACACCGGGGAGCTGTTTTTT.

Note on this clonotype: A read error may be the cause here, since a much bigger clone is one base away. The chain uses TRBV10-3 and TRBJ2-5, with TRBD2 matching over 7 bases. CDR1 ENHRY and CDR2 SYGVKD come from the germline V gene. The CDR3 contains 13 residues. The V and J ends lost 8 bases and 5 bases, in that order; junction bases with no gene match: 8. CDR3 region: CAIGGGRLETQYF. The CDR3 DNA is TGTGCCATCGGGGGGGGAAGGTTGGAGACCCAGTACTTC.

This clonotype was counted many times. J is TRBJ2-3 and V is TRBV28; 10 positions match TRBD1. V lost 7 bases, J lost 9 bases, and 4 bases stayed unmatched. The V gene's germline CDR1 is MDHEN and CDR2 SYDVKM. The CDR3 covers 12 residues. CDR3 residues: CASIPGQGTQYF. As DNA, the CDR3 is TGTGCCAGCATCCCGGGACAGGGGACGCAGTATTTT.

The chain links TRBV7-2 to TRBJ2-3, with 9 bases that match TRBD2. The CDR3 consists of 17 residues. With V trimmed by 1 base and J by 0 bases, 5 bases remained unmatched. Germline CDR1 reads SGHTA; CDR2 reads FQGNSA. Written as DNA, the CDR3 is TGTGCCAGCAGCTTAGGCCCGCGGGGGGGGAGCACAGATACGCAGTATTTT. The encoded protein is CASSLGPRGGSTDTQYF.

This clonotype has a single count. This chain connects TRBV20-1 to TRBJ1-2; D is ambiguous. Trimming left V 1 base short and J 3 bases short, with 9 bases between. CDR1 DFQATT and CDR2 SNEGSKA come from the germline V gene (reference sequence). The CDR3 length is 13 residues. CDR3 in amino acids: CSARAHRHYGYTF. DNA of the CDR3: TGCAGTGCTAGAGCCCATAGGCACTATGGCTACACCTTC.

This clonotype was counted ten times or more. The V call is TRBV29-1, the J call TRBJ1-2, with a tentative D call TRBD1 (6 bases). Per germline, CDR1 SQVTM and CDR2 ANQGSEA. This CDR3 spans 11 amino acids. The V gene lost 6 bases and the J gene lost 3 bases, with 8 bases spanning the gap. Here the CDR3 DNA reads TGCAGCGTCAAGGGGGACTATGGCTACACCTTC. It encodes CSVKGDYGYTF.

The J gene is TRBJ2-1, the V gene TRBV5-6; 7 bases are shared with TRBD2. V lost 2 bases, J lost 4 bases, and 6 bases stayed unmatched. Germline CDR1 reads SGHDT; CDR2 reads YYEEEE. CDR3 size: 15 residues. CDR3: CASSFRGSGYNEQFF. The CDR3 DNA is TGTGCCAGCAGCTTTCGCGGGAGCGGGTACAATGAGCAGTTCTTC.

The J gene is TRBJ2-4, the V gene TRBV3-1, with D perhaps matching TRBD1 or TRBD2 (5 bases each). Per germline, CDR1 LGHDT and CDR2 YNNKEL (reference sequence). The CDR3 sequence is 17 residues long. Between the trimmed V and J ends, which lost 0 bases and 0 bases, there was a span of 12 bases. CDR3 nucleotide sequence: TGTGCCAGCAGCCAAGACCGGCGTGGGGGAGCCAAAAACATTCAGTACTTC. Its translation: CASSQDRRGGAKNIQYF.

This sequence joins TRBV25-1 and TRBJ1-5; the D gene is possibly TRBD1 (6 bases). Germline-derived CDR1 and CDR2 are MGHDK and SYGVNS. V lost 8 bases to trimming and J lost 0 bases, with 14 bases between them. The CDR3 sequence is 15 residues long. The CDR3 is CASAGAKYSNQPQHF. The CDR3 DNA sequence: TGTGCCAGCGCAGGGGCAAAATATAGCAATCAGCCCCAGCATTTT.

CDR3 sequence (DNA): TGTGCCAGCACTTTGAGGGGGGCCACAACCGGGGAGCTGTTTTTT. Its translation: CASTLRGATTGELFF. The V gene is TRBV2, the J gene TRBJ2-2; D possibly matches TRBD1 or TRBD2 (6 bases each). Between the trimmed V and J ends, which lost 7 bases and 5 bases, there was a span of 17 bases. Germline assignment: CDR1 SNHLY and CDR2 FYNNEI. The CDR3 is 15 residues long.

The chain is built from TRBV7-9 and TRBJ2-1; D might be TRBD2 (5 bases). Looked up from germline, CDR1 is SEHNR and CDR2 is FQNEAQ (reference sequence). V was cut by 5 bases and J by 4 bases, with 12 bases left in between. CDR3 size: 14 residues. CDR3 protein: CASSTRERYNEQFF. The DNA for the CDR3 is TGTGCCAGCAGCACTAGGGAGCGGTACAATGAGCAGTTCTTC.

This clonotype was found a few times. The rearrangement joins TRBV9 to TRBJ2-5, with D uncertain. CDR3 length: 15 residues. Germline V gene sequence: CDR1 SGDLS, CDR2 YYNGEE. Trimming took off 0 bases at V and 2 bases at J, with 11 bases between the two ends. The CDR3 reads CASSVAPGIQETQYF. CDR3 DNA: TGTGCCAGCAGCGTAGCCCCAGGTATACAAGAGACCCAGTACTTC. The full variable domain, with the rest looked up from reference TRBV9 and TRBJ2-5, is DSGVTQTPKHLITATGQRVTLRCSPRSGDLSVYWYQQSLDQGLQFLIQYYNGEERAKGNILERFSAQQFPDLHSELNLSSLELGDSALYFCASSVAPGIQETQYFGPGTRLLVL.

The chain employs TRBV20-1 and TRBJ2-1; no firm D call. The CDR3 has 12 residues. V was shortened by 7 bases and J by 11 bases, with 18 bases between the two germline ends. Germline loops: CDR1 DFQATT, CDR2 SNEGSKA (reference sequence). CDR3 sequence reads: CSVSLGPAQQFF. Here the CDR3 DNA reads TGCAGTGTTTCTCTAGGCCCTGCTCAGCAGTTCTTC.

This sequence joins TRBV12-3 or TRBV12-4 and TRBJ2-6, with D possibly called TRBD1 or TRBD2 (5 bases each). The CDR3 has 17 residues. V was clipped by 4 bases and J by 0 bases, with 13 bases between them. Written as DNA, the CDR3 is TGTGCCAGCAGTTCCGGGACGGATCGCTCTGGGGCCAACGTCCTGACTTTC. Amino acids: CASSSGTDRSGANVLTF.